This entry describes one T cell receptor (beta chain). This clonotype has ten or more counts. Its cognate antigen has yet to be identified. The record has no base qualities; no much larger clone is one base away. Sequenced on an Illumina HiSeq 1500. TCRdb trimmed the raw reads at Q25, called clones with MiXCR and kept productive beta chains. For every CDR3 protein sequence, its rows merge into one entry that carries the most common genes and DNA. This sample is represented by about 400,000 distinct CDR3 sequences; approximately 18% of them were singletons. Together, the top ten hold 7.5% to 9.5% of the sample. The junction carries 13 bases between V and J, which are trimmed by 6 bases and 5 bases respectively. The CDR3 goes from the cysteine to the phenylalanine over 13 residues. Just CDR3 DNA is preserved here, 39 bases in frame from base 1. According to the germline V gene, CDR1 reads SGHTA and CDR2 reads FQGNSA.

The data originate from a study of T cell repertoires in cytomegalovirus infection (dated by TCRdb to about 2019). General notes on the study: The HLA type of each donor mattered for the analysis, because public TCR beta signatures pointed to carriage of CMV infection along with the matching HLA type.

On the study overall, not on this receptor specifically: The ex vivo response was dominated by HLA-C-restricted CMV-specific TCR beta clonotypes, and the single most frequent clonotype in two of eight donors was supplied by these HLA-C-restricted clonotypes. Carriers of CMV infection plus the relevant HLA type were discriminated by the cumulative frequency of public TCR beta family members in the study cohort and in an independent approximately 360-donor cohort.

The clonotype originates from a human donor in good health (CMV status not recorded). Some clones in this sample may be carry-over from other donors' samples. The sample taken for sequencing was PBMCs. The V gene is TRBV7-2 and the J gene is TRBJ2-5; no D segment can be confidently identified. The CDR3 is CASRHISRETQYF. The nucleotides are TGTGCCAGCAGACACATTAGCCGGGAGACCCAGTACTTC.